One and the same sample provided the 17 T cell receptor beta chains below, sequenced in a study of blood T cell repertoires in COVID-19. Assay: immunoSEQ multiplex PCR; the TCRdb copy retains only in-frame clones and omits some. Among tens of thousands of clones listed, more than 80% were seen once. Material: peripheral blood. Receptor source: a woman older than 75 with acute or convalescent COVID-19.

The V gene is TRBV11-2, the J gene TRBJ1-3; D is ambiguous. This CDR3 has 13 amino acids. CDR1 and CDR2 from the germline V gene are SGHAT and FQNNGV. The V end lost 3 bases, the J end lost 8 bases, and 11 bases lay between the germline ends. The CDR3 protein is CASSLSRGDTIYF. DNA for the CDR3: TGTGCCAGCAGCTTGAGTCGGGGAGACACCATATATTTT.

The chain carries TRBV11-1 and TRBJ2-3, with TRBD2 as a possible D gene (7 bases). This CDR3 contains 15 residues. The ends were cut back, 4 bases at V and 6 bases at J, with 17 bases in the middle. CDR1 is SGHAT, CDR2 FQDESV, per germline (reference sequence). The CDR3 sequence is CASSWAGAGADTQYF. In DNA form, the CDR3 reads TGTGCCAGCAGCTGGGCCGGGGCGGGGGCTGATACGCAGTATTTT.

V usage is TRBV28 and J usage is TRBJ2-7; 8 bases agree with TRBD1. Trimming cost V 4 bases and J 2 bases; bases outside gene matches: 10. The CDR3 runs 16 residues. Germline CDR1 MDHEN, CDR2 SYDVKM. CDR3 in DNA: TGTGCCAGCAGTTCCTGGCAGGGGGCGTCCGCCTACGAGCAGTACTTC. Its translation: CASSSWQGASAYEQYF.

This sequence joins TRBV9 and TRBJ2-3, with 7 bases identical to TRBD2. V gave up 2 bases and J gave up 6 bases; unmatched junction bases: 9. The CDR3 runs 15 residues. Germline assignment: CDR1 SGDLS and CDR2 YYNGEE. The DNA of the CDR3 is TGTGCCAGCAGCGTCTTGGCGGGGGTCTGGGATACGCAGTATTTT. This gives the protein CASSVLAGVWDTQYF.

The chain carries TRBV11-3 and TRBJ2-5; D may be TRBD1 (6 bases). The CDR3 contains 15 residues. V shed 5 bases and J shed 2 bases, with 15 bases lying between them. Looked up from germline, CDR1 is SGHNT and CDR2 is YENEEA. The chain's CDR3 is CASSGTGIGQETQYF. The CDR3 DNA sequence: TGTGCCAGCAGCGGCACAGGGATCGGGCAAGAGACCCAGTACTTC.

Only one count was recorded for this clone. This chain uses TRBV7-2 with TRBJ1-2; 10 bases map to TRBD1. Germline V gene data show CDR1 as SGHTA and CDR2 as FQGNSA. This CDR3 spans 15 amino acids. J gave up 3 bases and V 4 bases, and 5 bases lay outside the gene matches. The CDR3: CASSSRDRGDYGYTF. The DNA for the CDR3 is TGTGCCAGCAGCTCCCGGGACAGGGGTGACTATGGCTACACCTTC.

This chain connects TRBV10-3 to TRBJ2-5; 10 positions match TRBD2. CDR3 length: 15 residues. Germline trimming cut 7 bases from V and 0 bases from J; bases unmatched to any gene: 5. Germline V gene lookup returns CDR1 ENHRY and CDR2 SYGVKD. Written as DNA, the CDR3 is TGTGCCATCAACAGCGGGGGGGCCAACCAAGAGACCCAGTACTTC. Translation gives CAINSGGANQETQYF.

A note on this clone: Other DNA sequences of this sample code for an identical CDR3. V is TRBV9 and J is TRBJ2-1, with D possibly matching TRBD2 (5 bases). The V gene's germline CDR1 is SGDLS and CDR2 YYNGEE. Trimming removed 0 bases from V and 4 bases from J, with 11 bases in between. The CDR3 spans 15 residues. CDR3 nucleotide sequence: TGTGCCAGCAGCGTAGTTGAGGGATCGTACAATGAGCAGTTCTTC. It specifies CASSVVEGSYNEQFF.

The rearrangement links TRBV28 to TRBJ2-5; 11 positions match TRBD2. This CDR3 spans 14 amino acids. After removal of 9 bases from V and 5 bases from J, the junction contained 8 bases not matched to a gene. Germline CDR1 reads MDHEN; CDR2 reads SYDVKM. The chain's CDR3 is CARTTSGSGETQYF. CDR3 DNA sequence: TGTGCCAGAACCACTAGCGGGAGTGGGGAGACCCAGTACTTC.

The DNA of the CDR3 is TGTGCCAGCAGTGAATACCCAGGGGCAGTCTACGAGCAGTACTTC. This encodes CASSEYPGAVYEQYF. The V gene is TRBV6-1, the J gene TRBJ2-7; D is perhaps TRBD1 (6 bases). This CDR3 has 15 amino acids. The ends were cut back, 2 bases at V and 3 bases at J, with 14 bases in the middle. CDR1 is MNHNS, CDR2 SASEGT, per germline.

CDR3 loop: CASSPEARGRTDTQYF. The CDR3 region has the DNA TGTGCCAGCAGCCCAGAGGCCAGGGGGCGAACAGATACGCAGTATTTT. The gene calls are TRBV9 and TRBJ2-3, with TRBD1 matching 8 bases. CDR3 length equals 16 residues. Germline CDR1 SGDLS, CDR2 YYNGEE. The V and J ends lost 4 bases and 3 bases, in that order; junction bases with no gene match: 10.

This chain connects TRBV5-5 to TRBJ2-7, with D possibly matching TRBD2 (5 bases). Germline V CDR1 and CDR2: SGHKS, YYEKEE (reference sequence). V was trimmed by 3 bases and J by 0 bases, leaving 10 bases between them. There are 14 residues in the CDR3. The CDR3 reads CASSWGGLSYEQYF. The CDR3 region has the DNA TGTGCCAGCAGCTGGGGTGGACTCTCCTACGAGCAGTACTTC.

V and J are TRBV3-1 (or the pseudogene TRBV3-2) and TRBJ2-1, with 8 bases lining up with TRBD2. This CDR3 has 16 amino acids. The trim removed 8 bases at V and 5 bases at J, leaving 14 bases unmatched. Germline V gives CDR1 LGHDT, CDR2 YNNKEL (reference sequence). CDR3 nucleotides: TGTGCCAGCTCCCCGGGGGGGCGTAACTTTAACAATGAGCAGTTCTTC. Translating gives CASSPGGRNFNNEQFF.

This clone was found once. This rearrangement joins TRBV19 to TRBJ1-1; 9 positions match TRBD1. Per germline, CDR1 LNHDA and CDR2 SQIVND (reference sequence). CDR3 length equals 15 residues. Germline trimming cut 9 bases from V and 5 bases from J; bases unmatched to any gene: 13. The CDR3 DNA reads TGTGCCAGCACGAAAAGAGGGACAGGGAGGACTGAAGCTTTCTTT. It codes for CASTKRGTGRTEAFF.

The chain is built from TRBV6-5 and TRBJ1-2; 9 bases align to TRBD1. Germline lookup yields CDR1 MNHEY and CDR2 SVGAGI. The CDR3 extends over 13 amino acids. With V trimmed by 6 bases and J by 4 bases, 3 bases remained unmatched. Here the CDR3 reads CASRGTGFYGYTF. DNA of the CDR3: TGTGCCAGCAGGGGGACAGGGTTCTATGGCTACACCTTC.

The rearrangement joins TRBV15 to TRBJ1-2, with 7 bases that match TRBD1. V was clipped by 1 base and J by 2 bases; unmatched bases: 7. Germline values: CDR1 LNHNV, CDR2 YYDKDF (reference sequence). The CDR3 spans 16 residues. DNA of the CDR3: TGTGCCACCAGCAGAGTGGCAGGGGGAGCCAACTATGGCTACACCTTC. It encodes CATSRVAGGANYGYTF. The entire variable domain, with the rest obtained from reference TRBV15 and TRBJ1-2, is as follows: DAMVIQNPRYQVTQFGKPVTLSCSQTLNHNVMYWYQQKSSQAPKLLFHYYDKDFNNEADTPDNFQSRRPNTSFCFLDIRSPGLGDTAMYLCATSRVAGGANYGYTFGSGTRLTVV.

V and J are TRBV28 and TRBJ1-5, with D perhaps TRBD1 (6 bases). Germline assignment: CDR1 MDHEN and CDR2 SYDVKM. This CDR3 is built from 15 residues. Trimming cost V 3 bases and J 4 bases, with 13 bases left between them. The CDR3 region has the DNA TGTGCCAGCAGTTTGAGGGGGAGGGGGAATCAGCCCCAGCATTTT. Its protein product is CASSLRGRGNQPQHF.